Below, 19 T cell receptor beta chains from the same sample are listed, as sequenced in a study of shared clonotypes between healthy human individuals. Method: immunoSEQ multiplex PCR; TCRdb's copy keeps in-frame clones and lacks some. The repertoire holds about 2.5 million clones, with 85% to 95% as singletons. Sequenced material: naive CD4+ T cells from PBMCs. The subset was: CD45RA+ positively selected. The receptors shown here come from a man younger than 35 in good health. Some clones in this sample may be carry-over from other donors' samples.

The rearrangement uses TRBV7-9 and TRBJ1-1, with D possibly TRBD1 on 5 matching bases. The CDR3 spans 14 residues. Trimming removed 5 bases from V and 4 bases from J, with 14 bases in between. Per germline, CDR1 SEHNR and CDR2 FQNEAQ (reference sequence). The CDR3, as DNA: TGTGCCAGCAGCCCAGACTTGGGGGGCACTGAAGCTTTCTTT. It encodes CASSPDLGGTEAFF.

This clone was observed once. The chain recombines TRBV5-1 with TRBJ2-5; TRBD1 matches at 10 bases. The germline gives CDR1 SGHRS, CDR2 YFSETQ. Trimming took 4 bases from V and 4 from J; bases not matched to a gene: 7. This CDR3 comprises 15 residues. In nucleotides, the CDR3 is TGCGCCAGCAGCCAGCGACAGGGGGCTGCAGAGACCCAGTACTTC. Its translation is CASSQRQGAAETQYF.

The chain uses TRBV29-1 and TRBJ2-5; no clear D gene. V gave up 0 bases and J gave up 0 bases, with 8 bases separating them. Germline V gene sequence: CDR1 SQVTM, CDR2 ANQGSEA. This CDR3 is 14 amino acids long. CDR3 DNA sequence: TGCAGCGTTGAAGACGGATGGTACCAAGAGACCCAGTACTTC. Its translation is CSVEDGWYQETQYF. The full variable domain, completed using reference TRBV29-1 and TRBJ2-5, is SAVISQKPSRDICQRGTSLTIQCQVDSQVTMMFWYRQQPGQSLTLIATANQGSEATYESGFVIDKFPISRPNLTFSTLTVSNMSPEDSSIYLCSVEDGWYQETQYFGPGTRLLVL.

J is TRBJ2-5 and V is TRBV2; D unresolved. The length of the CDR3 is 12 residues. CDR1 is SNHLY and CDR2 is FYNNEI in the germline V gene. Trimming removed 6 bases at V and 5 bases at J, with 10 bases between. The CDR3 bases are TGTGCCAGCAGGGTACAGAGTGAGACCCAGTACTTC. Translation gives CASRVQSETQYF.

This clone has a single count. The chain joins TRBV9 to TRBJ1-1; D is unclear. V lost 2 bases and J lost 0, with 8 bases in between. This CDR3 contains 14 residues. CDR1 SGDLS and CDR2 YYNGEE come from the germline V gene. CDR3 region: CASSVSEMNTEAFF. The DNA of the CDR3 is TGTGCCAGCAGCGTTTCAGAGATGAACACTGAAGCTTTCTTT.

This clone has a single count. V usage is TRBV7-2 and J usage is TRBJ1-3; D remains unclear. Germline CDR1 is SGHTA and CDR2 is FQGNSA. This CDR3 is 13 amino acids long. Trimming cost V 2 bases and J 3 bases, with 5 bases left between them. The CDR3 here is CASSLLHGNTIYF. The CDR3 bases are TGTGCCAGCAGCTTACTCCATGGAAACACCATATATTTT.

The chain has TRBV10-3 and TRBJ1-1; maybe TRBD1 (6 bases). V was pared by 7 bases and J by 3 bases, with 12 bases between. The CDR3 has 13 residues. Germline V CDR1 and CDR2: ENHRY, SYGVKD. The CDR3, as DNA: TGTGCCATCAATCAGGGGCAGTACACTGAAGCTTTCTTT. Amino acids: CAINQGQYTEAFF.

CDR3 residues: CASSDRGRAKNIQYF. The CDR3 region has the DNA TGTGCCAGCAGTGATAGGGGGCGAGCCAAAAACATTCAGTACTTC. The chain couples TRBV2 to TRBJ2-4; 7 nucleotides line up with TRBD1. Per the germline V gene, CDR1 is SNHLY and CDR2 is FYNNEI. This CDR3 comprises 15 residues. The V segment lost 3 bases and the J segment 0 bases; nucleotides outside the gene matches: 2.

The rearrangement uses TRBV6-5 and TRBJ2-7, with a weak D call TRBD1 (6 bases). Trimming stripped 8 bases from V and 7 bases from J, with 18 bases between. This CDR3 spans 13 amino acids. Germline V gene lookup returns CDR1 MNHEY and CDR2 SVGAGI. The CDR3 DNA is TGTGCCAGCGGAATGACAGGTCGAGAAGAGCAGTACTTC. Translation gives CASGMTGREEQYF.

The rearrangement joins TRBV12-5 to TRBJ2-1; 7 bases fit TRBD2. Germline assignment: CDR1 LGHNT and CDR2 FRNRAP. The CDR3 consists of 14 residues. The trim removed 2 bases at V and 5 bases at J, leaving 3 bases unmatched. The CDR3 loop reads CASGLSSGNNEQFF. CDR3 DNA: TGTGCTAGTGGTTTGTCTAGCGGTAACAATGAGCAGTTCTTC.

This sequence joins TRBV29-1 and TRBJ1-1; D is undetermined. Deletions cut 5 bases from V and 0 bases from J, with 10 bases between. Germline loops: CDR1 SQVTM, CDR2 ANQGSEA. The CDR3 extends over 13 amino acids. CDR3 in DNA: TGCAGCGTTCCGCCCCACATGAACACTGAAGCTTTCTTT. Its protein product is CSVPPHMNTEAFF.

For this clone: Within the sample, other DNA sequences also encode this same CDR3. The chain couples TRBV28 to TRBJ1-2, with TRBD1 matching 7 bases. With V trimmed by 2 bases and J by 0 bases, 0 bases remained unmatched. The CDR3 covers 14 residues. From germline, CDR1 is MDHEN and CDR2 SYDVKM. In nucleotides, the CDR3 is TGTGCCAGCAGTTTAGACAGGGCTAACTATGGCTACACCTTC. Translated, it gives CASSLDRANYGYTF.

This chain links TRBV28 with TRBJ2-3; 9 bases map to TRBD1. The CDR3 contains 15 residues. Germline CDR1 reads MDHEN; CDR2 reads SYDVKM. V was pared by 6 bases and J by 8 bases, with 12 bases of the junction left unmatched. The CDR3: CASSTGTGFGATQYF. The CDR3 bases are TGTGCCAGCAGCACCGGGACAGGGTTCGGAGCTACGCAGTATTTT.

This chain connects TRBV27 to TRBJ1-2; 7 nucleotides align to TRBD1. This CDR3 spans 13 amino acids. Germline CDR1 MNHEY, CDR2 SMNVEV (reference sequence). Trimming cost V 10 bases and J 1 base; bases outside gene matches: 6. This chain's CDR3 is CANLPGGNYGYTF. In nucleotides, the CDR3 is TGTGCCAACCTCCCAGGGGGTAACTATGGCTACACCTTC.

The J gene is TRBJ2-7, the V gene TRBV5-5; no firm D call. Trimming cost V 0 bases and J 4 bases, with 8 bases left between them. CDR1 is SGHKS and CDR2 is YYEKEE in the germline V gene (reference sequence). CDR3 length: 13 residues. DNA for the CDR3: TGTGCCAGCAGCTTGGACAGATTATACGAGCAGTACTTC. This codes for CASSLDRLYEQYF. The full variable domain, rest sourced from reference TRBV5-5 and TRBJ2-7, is DAGVTQSPTHLIKTRGQQVTLRCSPISGHKSVSWYQQVLGQGPQFIFQYYEKEERGRGNFPDRFSARQFPNYSSELNVNALLLGDSALYLCASSLDRLYEQYFGPGTRLTVT.

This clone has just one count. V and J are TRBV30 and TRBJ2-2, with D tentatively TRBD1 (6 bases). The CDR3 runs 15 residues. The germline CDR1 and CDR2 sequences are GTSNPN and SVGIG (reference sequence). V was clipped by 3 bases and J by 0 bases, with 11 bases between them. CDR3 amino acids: CAWRRKGANTGELFF. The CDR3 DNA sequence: TGTGCCTGGAGGCGGAAGGGGGCGAACACCGGGGAGCTGTTTTTT. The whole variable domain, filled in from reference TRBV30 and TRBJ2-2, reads SQTIHQWPATLVQPVGSPLSLECTVEGTSNPNLYWYRQAAGRGLQLLFYSVGIGQISSEVPQNLSASRPQDRQFILSSKKLLLSDSGFYLCAWRRKGANTGELFFGEGSRLTVL.

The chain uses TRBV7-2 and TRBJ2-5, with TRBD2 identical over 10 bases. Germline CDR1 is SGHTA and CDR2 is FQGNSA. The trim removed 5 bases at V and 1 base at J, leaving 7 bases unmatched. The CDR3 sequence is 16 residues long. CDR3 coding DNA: TGTGCCAGCAGCCTCGCACGACTAGCGGGCCAAGAGACCCAGTACTTC. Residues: CASSLARLAGQETQYF.

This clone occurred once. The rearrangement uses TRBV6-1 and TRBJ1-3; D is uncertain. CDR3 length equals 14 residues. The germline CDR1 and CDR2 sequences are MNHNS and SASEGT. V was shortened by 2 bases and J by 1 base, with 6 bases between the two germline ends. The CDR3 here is CASSELASGNTIYF. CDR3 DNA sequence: TGTGCCAGCAGTGAACTGGCTTCTGGAAACACCATATATTTT.

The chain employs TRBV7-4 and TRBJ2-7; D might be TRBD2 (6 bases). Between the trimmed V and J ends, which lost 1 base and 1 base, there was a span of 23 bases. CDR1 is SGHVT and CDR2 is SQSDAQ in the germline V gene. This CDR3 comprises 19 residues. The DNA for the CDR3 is TGTGCCAGCAGCTTAGTCCGGGCTAGCGATCTCCACTTTTCCTACGAGCAGTACTTC. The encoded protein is CASSLVRASDLHFSYEQYF.